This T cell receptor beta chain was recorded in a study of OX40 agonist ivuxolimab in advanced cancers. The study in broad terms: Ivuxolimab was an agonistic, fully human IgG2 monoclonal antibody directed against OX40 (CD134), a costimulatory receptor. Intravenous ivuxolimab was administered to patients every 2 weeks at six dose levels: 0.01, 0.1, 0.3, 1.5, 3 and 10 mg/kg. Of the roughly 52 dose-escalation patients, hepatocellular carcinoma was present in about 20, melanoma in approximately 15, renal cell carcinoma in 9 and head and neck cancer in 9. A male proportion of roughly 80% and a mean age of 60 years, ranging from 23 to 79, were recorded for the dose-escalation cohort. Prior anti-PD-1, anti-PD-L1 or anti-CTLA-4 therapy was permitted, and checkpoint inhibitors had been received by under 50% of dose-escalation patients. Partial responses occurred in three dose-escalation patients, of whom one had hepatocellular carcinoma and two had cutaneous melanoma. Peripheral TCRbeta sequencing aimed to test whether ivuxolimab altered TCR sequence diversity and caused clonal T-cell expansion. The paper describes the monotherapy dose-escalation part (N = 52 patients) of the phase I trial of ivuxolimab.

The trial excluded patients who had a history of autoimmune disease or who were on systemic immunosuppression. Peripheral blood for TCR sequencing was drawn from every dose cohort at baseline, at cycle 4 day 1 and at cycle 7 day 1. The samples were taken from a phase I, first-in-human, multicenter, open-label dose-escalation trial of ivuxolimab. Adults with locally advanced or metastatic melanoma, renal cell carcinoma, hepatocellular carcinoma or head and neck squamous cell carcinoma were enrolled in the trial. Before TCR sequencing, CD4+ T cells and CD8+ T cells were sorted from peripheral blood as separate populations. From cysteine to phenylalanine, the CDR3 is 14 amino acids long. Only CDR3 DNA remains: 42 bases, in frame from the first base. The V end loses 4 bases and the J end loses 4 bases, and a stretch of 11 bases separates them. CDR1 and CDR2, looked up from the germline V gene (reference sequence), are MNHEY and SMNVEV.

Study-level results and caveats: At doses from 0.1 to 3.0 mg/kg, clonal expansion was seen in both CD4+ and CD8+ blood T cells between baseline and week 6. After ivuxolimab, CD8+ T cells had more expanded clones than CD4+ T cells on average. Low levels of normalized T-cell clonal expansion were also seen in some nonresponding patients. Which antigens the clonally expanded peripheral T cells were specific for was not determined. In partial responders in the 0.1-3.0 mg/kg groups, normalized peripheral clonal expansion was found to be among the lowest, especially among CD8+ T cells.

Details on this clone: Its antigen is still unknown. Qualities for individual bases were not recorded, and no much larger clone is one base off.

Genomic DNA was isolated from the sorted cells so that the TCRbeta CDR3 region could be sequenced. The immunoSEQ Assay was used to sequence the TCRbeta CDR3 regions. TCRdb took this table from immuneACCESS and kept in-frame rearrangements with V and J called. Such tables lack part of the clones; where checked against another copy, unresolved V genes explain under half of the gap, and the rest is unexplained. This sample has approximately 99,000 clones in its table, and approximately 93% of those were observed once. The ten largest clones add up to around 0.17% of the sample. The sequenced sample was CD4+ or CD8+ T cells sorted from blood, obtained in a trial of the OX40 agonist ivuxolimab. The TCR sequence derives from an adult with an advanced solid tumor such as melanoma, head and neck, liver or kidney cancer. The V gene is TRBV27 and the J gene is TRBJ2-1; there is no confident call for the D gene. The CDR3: CASSSNSQYNEQFF. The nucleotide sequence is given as TGTGCCAGCAGTTCTAACAGCCAGTACAATGAGCAGTTCTTC.